The TCR beta chain described here comes from a study of T cell changes during pregnancy in multiple sclerosis. Only in-frame clones appear in the TCRdb table, and some are missing; sequencing was by immunoSEQ multiplex PCR. The table records approximately 38,000 clones, 92% of them present only once. V shed 0 bases and J shed 2 bases, with 12 bases lying between them. The germline V gene has CDR1 MRHNA and CDR2 SNTAGT. This CDR3 spans 16 amino acids. Sequences were derived from CD8+ T cells from peripheral blood mononuclear cells, sampled in the third trimester of pregnancy. The sequence derives from a female donor with multiple sclerosis, enrolled in a pregnancy study. This chain uses TRBV6-4 with TRBJ2-3; D call uncertain. The CDR3 nucleotides read TGTGCCAGCAGTGACTCCTCGACAAGCACCACAGATACGCAGTATTTT. This codes for CASSDSSTSTTDTQYF.